The 5 T cell receptor beta chains below all came from one sample that was sequenced in a study of shared clonotypes between healthy human individuals. The protocol was immunoSEQ multiplex PCR, while the TCRdb copy is restricted to in-frame clones and leaves out a portion. The sample records more than 2 million clones, roughly 95% being singletons. The sample taken for sequencing was naive CD4+ T cells sorted from blood. Described subset: CD45RA+ positively selected. The origin of the receptors is a man in his late teens or twenties in good health.

The sample holds a few counts of this clone. CDR3 residues: CASSQTGGYGYTF. CDR3 coding DNA: TGCGCCAGCAGCCAGACAGGGGGCTATGGCTACACCTTC. This chain joins TRBV5-1 and TRBJ1-2; 9 nucleotides agree with TRBD1. The germline V gene has CDR1 SGHRS and CDR2 YFSETQ. The CDR3 is 13 amino acids. The ends lost 4 bases at V and 4 bases at J; junction bases unmatched: 2.

As regards this clone: Other DNA sequences in this specimen translate into the identical CDR3. The rearrangement uses TRBV5-1 and TRBJ1-5, with no clear D. Germline lookup yields CDR1 SGHRS and CDR2 YFSETQ. V dropped 0 bases and J dropped 1 base, with 8 bases sitting between them. CDR3 size: 15 residues. CDR3: CASSLAGVSNQPQHF. Here the CDR3 DNA reads TGCGCCAGCAGCTTGGCAGGCGTCAGCAATCAGCCCCAGCATTTT.

As concerns this clone: Distinct nucleotide sequences in the sample also encode this CDR3. This rearrangement joins TRBV10-3 to TRBJ1-1; the D is unclear. Trimming cost V 6 bases and J 2 bases, with 4 bases left between them. Germline-derived CDR1 and CDR2 are ENHRY and SYGVKD. CDR3 length equals 11 residues. In nucleotides, the CDR3 is TGTGCCATCAGAGAAAACACTGAAGCTTTCTTT. This sequence encodes CAIRENTEAFF.

V gene TRBV2 combines with J gene TRBJ2-3, with D hard to call. This CDR3 contains 13 residues. Trimming took off 7 bases at V and 0 bases at J, with 8 bases between the two ends. Per germline, CDR1 SNHLY and CDR2 FYNNEI. Written as DNA, the CDR3 is TGTGCCAGCAAAACGGACAGCACAGATACGCAGTATTTT. Amino acid sequence: CASKTDSTDTQYF.

The rearrangement uses TRBV19 and TRBJ1-2, with D uncertain. V was pared by 6 bases and J by 0 bases, with 20 bases between. Per germline, CDR1 LNHDA and CDR2 SQIVND (reference sequence). The CDR3 extends over 17 amino acids. CDR3 region: CASSDTHPGSTNYGYTF. The CDR3 DNA reads as TGTGCCAGTAGCGACACGCACCCAGGATCGACTAACTATGGCTACACCTTC.